This entry lists 3 T cell receptor beta chains sequenced from one sample in a study of OX40 agonist ivuxolimab in advanced cancers. Assay: immunoSEQ multiplex PCR; the TCRdb copy retains only in-frame clones and omits some. The data hold around 46,000 clones, with about nine tenths observed a single time. The sequenced sample was CD4+ or CD8+ T cells sorted from blood, obtained in a trial of the OX40 agonist ivuxolimab. These receptors were obtained from an adult with an advanced solid tumor such as melanoma, head and neck, liver or kidney cancer.

The genes are TRBV7-2 and TRBJ1-6; a possible D gene is TRBD1 (5 bases). There are 16 residues in the CDR3. Deletions cut 1 base from V and 9 bases from J, with 16 bases between. The V gene's germline CDR1 is SGHTA and CDR2 FQGNSA. DNA for the CDR3: TGTGCCAGCAGCTTAGACGGGGCCGGGAATAGTTCACCCCTCCACTTT. Residues: CASSLDGAGNSSPLHF.

V usage is TRBV14 and J usage is TRBJ2-7, with D possibly matching TRBD1 (5 bases). V was trimmed by 5 bases and J by 6 bases, leaving 8 bases between them. Germline V gene sequence: CDR1 SGHDN, CDR2 FVKESK. The CDR3 contains 11 residues. The CDR3 nucleotides are TGTGCCAGCAGCTGGGGCTCCGAGCAGTACTTC. Translated: CASSWGSEQYF.

This chain connects TRBV28 to TRBJ1-1; possible D gene TRBD1, 6 bases. The CDR3 has 14 amino acids. Trimming took off 7 bases at V and 1 base at J, with 13 bases between the two ends. Germline V gene data show CDR1 as MDHEN and CDR2 as SYDVKM. In nucleotides, the CDR3 is TGTGCCAGCATAAGTCTAGGGGGGAACACTGAAGCTTTCTTT. This sequence encodes CASISLGGNTEAFF.